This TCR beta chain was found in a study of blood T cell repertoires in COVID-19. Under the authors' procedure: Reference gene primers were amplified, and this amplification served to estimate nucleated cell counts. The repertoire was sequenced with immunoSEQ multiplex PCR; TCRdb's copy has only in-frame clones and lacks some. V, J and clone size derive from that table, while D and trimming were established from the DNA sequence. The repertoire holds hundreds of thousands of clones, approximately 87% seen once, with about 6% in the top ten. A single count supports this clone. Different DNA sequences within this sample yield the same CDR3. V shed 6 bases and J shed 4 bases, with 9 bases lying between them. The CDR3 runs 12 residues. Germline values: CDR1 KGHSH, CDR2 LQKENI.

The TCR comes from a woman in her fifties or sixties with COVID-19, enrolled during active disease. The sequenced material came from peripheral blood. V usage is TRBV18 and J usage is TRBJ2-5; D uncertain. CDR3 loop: CASSPRGETQYF. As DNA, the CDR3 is TGTGCCAGCTCGCCTCGCGGAGAGACCCAGTACTTC.